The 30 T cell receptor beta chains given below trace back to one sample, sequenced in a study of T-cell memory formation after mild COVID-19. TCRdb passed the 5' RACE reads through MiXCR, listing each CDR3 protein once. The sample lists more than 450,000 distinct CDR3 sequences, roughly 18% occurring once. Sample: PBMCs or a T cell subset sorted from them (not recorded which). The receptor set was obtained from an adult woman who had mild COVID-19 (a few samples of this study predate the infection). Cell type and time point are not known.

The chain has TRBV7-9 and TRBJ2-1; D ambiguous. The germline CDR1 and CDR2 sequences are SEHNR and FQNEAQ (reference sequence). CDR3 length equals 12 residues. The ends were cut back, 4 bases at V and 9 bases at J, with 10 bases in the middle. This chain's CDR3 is CASSSPVAEQFF. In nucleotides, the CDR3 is TGTGCCAGCAGCTCGCCCGTGGCTGAGCAGTTCTTC.

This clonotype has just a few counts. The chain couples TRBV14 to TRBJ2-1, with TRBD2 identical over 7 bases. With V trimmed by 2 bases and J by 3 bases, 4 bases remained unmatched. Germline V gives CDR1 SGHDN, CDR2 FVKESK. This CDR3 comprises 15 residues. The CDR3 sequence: CASSQWTGGYNEQFF. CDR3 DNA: TGTGCCAGCAGCCAATGGACGGGAGGCTACAATGAGCAGTTCTTC.

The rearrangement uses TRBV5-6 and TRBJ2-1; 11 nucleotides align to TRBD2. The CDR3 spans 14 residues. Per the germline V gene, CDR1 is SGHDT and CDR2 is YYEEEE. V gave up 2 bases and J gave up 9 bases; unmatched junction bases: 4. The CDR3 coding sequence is TGTGCCAGCAGCTTTAGCGGGGGGGCCTCTGAGCAGTTCTTC. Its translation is CASSFSGGASEQFF.

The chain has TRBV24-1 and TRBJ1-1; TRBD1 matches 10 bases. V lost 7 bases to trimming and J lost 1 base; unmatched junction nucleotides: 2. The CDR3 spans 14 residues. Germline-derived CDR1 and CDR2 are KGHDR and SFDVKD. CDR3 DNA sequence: TGTGCCACCAGAAGGGACAGGGGGAACACTGAAGCTTTCTTT. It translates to CATRRDRGNTEAFF.

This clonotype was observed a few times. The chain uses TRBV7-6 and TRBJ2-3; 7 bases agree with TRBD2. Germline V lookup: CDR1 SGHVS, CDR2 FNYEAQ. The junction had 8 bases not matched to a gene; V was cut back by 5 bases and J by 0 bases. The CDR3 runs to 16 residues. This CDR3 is CASSPGTTISTDTQYF. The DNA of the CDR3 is TGTGCCAGCAGCCCTGGGACTACCATTAGCACAGATACGCAGTATTTT.

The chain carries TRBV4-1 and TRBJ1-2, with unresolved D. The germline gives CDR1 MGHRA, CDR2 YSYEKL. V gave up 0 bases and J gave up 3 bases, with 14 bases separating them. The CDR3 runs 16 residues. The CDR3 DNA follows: TGCGCCAGCAGCCAAGAACCCAGGAGCATTGACTATGGCTACACCTTC. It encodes CASSQEPRSIDYGYTF.

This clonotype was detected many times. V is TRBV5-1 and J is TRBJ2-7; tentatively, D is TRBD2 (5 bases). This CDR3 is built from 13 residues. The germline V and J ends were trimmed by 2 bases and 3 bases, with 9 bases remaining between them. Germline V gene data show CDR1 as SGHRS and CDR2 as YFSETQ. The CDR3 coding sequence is TGCGCCAGCAGCTTACCGGGGAACTACGAGCAGTACTTC. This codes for CASSLPGNYEQYF.

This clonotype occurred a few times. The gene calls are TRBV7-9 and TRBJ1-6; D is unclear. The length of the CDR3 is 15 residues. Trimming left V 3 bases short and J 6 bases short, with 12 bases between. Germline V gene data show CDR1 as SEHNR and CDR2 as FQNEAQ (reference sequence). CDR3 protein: CASSFSGGINSPLHF. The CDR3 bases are TGTGCCAGCAGCTTTTCGGGTGGGATTAATTCACCCCTCCACTTT.

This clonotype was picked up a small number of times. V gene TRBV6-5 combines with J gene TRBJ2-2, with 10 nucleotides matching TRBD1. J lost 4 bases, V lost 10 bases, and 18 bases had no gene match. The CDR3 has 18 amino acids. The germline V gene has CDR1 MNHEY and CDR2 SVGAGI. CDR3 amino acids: CATRTKYDRGRGTGELFF. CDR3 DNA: TGTGCCACCAGAACTAAGTATGACAGGGGGCGAGGCACCGGGGAGCTGTTTTTT.

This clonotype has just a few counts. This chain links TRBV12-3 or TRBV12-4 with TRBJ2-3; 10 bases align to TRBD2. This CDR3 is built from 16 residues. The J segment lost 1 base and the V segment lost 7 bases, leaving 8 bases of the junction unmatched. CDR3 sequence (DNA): TGTGCCAGCAACCTTAGCGGGAGGCCCCGCACAGATACGCAGTATTTT. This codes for CASNLSGRPRTDTQYF.

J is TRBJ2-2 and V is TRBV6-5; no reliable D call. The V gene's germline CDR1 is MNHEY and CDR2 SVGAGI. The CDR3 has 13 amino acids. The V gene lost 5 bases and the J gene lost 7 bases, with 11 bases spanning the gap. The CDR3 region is CASSTTFGGELFF. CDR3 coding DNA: TGTGCCAGCAGTACCACCTTCGGCGGGGAGCTGTTTTTT.

In nucleotides, the CDR3 is TGTGCCAGCAGCTTAGGTGACAGGGTGAACACCGGGGAGCTGTTTTTT. Its translation: CASSLGDRVNTGELFF. This chain connects TRBV5-5 to TRBJ2-2; 7 nucleotides align to TRBD1. V trimming: 2 bases; J trimming: 1 base; junction bases outside the gene matches: 5. This CDR3 is 16 amino acids long. From germline, CDR1 is SGHKS and CDR2 YYEKEE (reference sequence).

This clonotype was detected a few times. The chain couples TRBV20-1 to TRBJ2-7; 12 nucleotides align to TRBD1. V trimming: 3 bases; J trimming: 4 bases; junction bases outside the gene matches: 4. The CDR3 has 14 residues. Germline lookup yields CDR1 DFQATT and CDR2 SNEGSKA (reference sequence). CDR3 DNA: TGCAGTGCTAGCAGGGACAGGGGGCTATACGAGCAGTACTTC. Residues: CSASRDRGLYEQYF.

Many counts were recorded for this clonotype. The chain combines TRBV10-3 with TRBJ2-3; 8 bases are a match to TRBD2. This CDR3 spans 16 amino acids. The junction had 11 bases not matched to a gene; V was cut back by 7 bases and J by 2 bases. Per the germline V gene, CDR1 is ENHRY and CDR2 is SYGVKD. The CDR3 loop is CAIKTGGGTSTDTQYF. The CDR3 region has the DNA TGTGCCATCAAGACAGGCGGGGGGACCTCCACAGATACGCAGTATTTT.

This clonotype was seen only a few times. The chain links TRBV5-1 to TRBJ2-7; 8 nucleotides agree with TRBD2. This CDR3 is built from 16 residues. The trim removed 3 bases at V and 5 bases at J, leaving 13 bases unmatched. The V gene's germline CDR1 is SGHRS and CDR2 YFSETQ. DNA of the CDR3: TGCGCCAGCAGCTCCTCTACTACTAGCGGAGGAGACGAGCAGTACTTC. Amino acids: CASSSSTTSGGDEQYF. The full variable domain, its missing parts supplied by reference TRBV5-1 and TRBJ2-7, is KAGVTQTPRYLIKTRGQQVTLSCSPISGHRSVSWYQQTPGQGLQFLFEYFSETQRNKGNFPGRFSGRQFSNSRSEMNVSTLELGDSALYLCASSSSTTSGGDEQYFGPGTRLTVT.

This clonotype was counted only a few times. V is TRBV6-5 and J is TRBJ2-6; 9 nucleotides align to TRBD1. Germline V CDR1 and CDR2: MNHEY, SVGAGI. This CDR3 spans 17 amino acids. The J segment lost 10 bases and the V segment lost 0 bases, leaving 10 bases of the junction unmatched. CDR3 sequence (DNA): TGTGCCAGCAGTTACTCCGGACAGGGGCCCGGCCTTAACGTCCTGACTTTC. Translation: CASSYSGQGPGLNVLTF.

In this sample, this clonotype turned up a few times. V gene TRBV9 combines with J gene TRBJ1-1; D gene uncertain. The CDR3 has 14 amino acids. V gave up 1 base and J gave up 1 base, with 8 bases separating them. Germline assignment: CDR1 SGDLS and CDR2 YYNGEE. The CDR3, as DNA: TGTGCCAGCAGCGTAAGGCCGAAGAACACTGAAGCTTTCTTT. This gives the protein CASSVRPKNTEAFF.

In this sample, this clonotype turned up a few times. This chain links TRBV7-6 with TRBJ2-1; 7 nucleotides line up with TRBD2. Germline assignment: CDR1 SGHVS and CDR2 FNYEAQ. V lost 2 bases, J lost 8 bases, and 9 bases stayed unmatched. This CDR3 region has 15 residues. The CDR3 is CASSLQPGTTDEQFF. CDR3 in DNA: TGTGCCAGCAGCTTACAACCCGGGACTACGGATGAGCAGTTCTTC.

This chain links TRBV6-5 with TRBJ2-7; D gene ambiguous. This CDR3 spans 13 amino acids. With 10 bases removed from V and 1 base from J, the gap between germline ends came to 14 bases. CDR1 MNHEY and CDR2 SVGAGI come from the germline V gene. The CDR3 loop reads CATVPAGSYEQYF. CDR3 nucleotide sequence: TGTGCCACCGTTCCCGCAGGATCCTACGAGCAGTACTTC.

CDR3 DNA sequence: TGTGCCATCAGTGAGTCGCAGGGGGAGGGTCAGCCCCAGCATTTT. Translated: CAISESQGEGQPQHF. V and J are TRBV10-3 and TRBJ1-5; 7 bases agree with TRBD1. In germline, CDR1 is ENHRY, CDR2 SYGVKD. V dropped 0 bases and J dropped 6; count of bases not matched to a gene: 5. This CDR3 has 15 amino acids.

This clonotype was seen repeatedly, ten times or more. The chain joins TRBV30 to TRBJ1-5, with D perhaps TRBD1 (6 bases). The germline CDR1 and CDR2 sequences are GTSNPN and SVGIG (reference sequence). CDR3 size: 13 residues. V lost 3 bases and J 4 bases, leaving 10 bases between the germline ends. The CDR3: CAWSATGNQPQHF. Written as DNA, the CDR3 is TGTGCCTGGAGCGCTACAGGGAATCAGCCCCAGCATTTT.

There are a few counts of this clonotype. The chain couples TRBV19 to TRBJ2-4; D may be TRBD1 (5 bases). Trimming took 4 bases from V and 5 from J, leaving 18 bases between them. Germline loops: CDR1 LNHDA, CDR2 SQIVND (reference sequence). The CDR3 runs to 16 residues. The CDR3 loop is CASSTQGTGAQNIQYF. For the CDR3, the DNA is TGTGCCAGTAGTACCCAGGGTACCGGAGCTCAAAACATTCAGTACTTC.

CDR3 DNA sequence: TGTGCCAGCGAGTGGACAGGGGACAATGAGCAGTTCTTC. This encodes CASEWTGDNEQFF. The V and J genes are TRBV12-3 or TRBV12-4 and TRBJ2-1; TRBD1 agrees at 9 bases. This CDR3 is built from 13 residues. Unmatched junction bases numbered 4, after V lost 8 bases and J lost 5 bases.

CDR3 region: CASMGGISYNEQFF. In DNA, the CDR3 is TGTGCCAGTATGGGAGGGATCTCCTACAATGAGCAGTTCTTC. The chain couples TRBV19 to TRBJ2-1; 7 nucleotides line up with TRBD2. CDR3 length: 14 amino acids. Per germline, CDR1 LNHDA and CDR2 SQIVND (reference sequence). V was clipped by 7 bases and J by 0 bases; unmatched bases: 3.

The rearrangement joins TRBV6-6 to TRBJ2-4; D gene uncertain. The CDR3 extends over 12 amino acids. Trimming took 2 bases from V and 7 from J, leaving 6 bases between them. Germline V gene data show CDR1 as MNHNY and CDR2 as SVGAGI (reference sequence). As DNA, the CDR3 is TGTGCCAGCAGTTACGGTGTGAACATTCAGTACTTC. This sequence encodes CASSYGVNIQYF.

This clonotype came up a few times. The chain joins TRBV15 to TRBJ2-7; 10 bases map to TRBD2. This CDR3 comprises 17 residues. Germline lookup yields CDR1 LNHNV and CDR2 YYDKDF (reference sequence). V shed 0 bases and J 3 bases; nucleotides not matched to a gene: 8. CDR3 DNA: TGTGCCACCAGCAGAGATCTTGGAACTAGCGGGAACTACGAGCAGTACTTC. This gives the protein CATSRDLGTSGNYEQYF.

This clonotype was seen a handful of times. This chain's CDR3 is CASRRGSNTGELFF. The CDR3 DNA reads as TGCGCCAGCAGGCGTGGCTCGAACACCGGGGAGCTGTTTTTT. This chain connects TRBV5-1 to TRBJ2-2; D is undetermined. Germline-derived CDR1 and CDR2 are SGHRS and YFSETQ. Trimming removed 5 bases at V and 0 bases at J, with 8 bases between. The CDR3 loop spans 14 amino acids.

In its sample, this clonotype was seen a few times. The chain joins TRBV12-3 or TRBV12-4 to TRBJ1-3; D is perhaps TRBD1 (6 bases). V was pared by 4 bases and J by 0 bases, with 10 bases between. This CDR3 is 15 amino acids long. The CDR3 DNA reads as TGTGCCAGCAGTTCTGGACAGACCTCTGGAAACACCATATATTTT. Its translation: CASSSGQTSGNTIYF.

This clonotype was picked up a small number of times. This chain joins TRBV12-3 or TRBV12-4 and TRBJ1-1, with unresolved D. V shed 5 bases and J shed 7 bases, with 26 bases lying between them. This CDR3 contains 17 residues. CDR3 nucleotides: TGTGCCAGCAGTCCCCCGGGATGGTATAATCCGAAGGGTGAAGCTTTCTTT. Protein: CASSPPGWYNPKGEAFF.

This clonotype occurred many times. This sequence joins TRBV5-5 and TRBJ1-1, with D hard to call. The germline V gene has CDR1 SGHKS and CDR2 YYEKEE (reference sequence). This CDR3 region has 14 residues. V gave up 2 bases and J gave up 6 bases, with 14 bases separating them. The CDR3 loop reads CASSFGHSASEAFF. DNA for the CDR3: TGTGCCAGCAGCTTTGGGCACTCTGCTTCTGAAGCTTTCTTT. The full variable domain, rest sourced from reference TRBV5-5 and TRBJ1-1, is DAGVTQSPTHLIKTRGQQVTLRCSPISGHKSVSWYQQVLGQGPQFIFQYYEKEERGRGNFPDRFSARQFPNYSSELNVNALLLGDSALYLCASSFGHSASEAFFGQGTRLTVV.